The 15 T cell receptor beta chains presented below share a single source sample, sequenced in a study of T cell repertoires in cytomegalovirus infection. Using its own MiXCR run on the reads, TCRdb lists one record per CDR3 protein. The repertoire holds fewer than 550,000 distinct CDR3 sequences, with approximately 26% as singletons. The sequencing input was PBMCs. The origin of the receptors is a human donor in good health (CMV status not recorded). Some clones in this sample may be carry-over from other donors' samples.

The chain has TRBV4-2 and TRBJ2-3; weak D call: TRBD2 (6 bases). CDR3 size: 14 residues. V dropped 4 bases and J dropped 4 bases, with 12 bases sitting between them. From germline, CDR1 is LGHNA and CDR2 YNFKEQ. The CDR3 protein is CASSLVAAADTQYF. The CDR3 DNA reads as TGTGCCAGCAGCCTAGTAGCGGCAGCAGATACGCAGTATTTT.

As DNA, the CDR3 is TGTGCCAGCAGTGAGGACAGGGGGCTAGCGGGGGATAATAATGAGCAGTTCTTC. This codes for CASSEDRGLAGDNNEQFF. This chain links TRBV25-1 with TRBJ2-1, with a tentative D call TRBD1 (11 bases). CDR3 length: 18 amino acids. Germline-derived CDR1 and CDR2 are MGHDK and SYGVNS. V lost 3 bases and J 7 bases, leaving 25 bases between the germline ends.

This clonotype was picked up a small number of times. The chain combines TRBV7-6 with TRBJ2-3, with D unresolved. V lost 1 base and J lost 0, with 8 bases in between. Germline V gene data show CDR1 as SGHVS and CDR2 as FNYEAQ. The CDR3 runs 15 residues. This chain's CDR3 is CASSLGHSSTDTQYF. DNA for the CDR3: TGTGCCAGCAGCTTAGGCCACTCTAGCACAGATACGCAGTATTTT.

The rearrangement joins TRBV27 to TRBJ2-3; 14 bases map to TRBD2. The length of the CDR3 is 16 residues. With 5 bases clipped from V and 7 bases from J, the junction kept 8 bases outside the gene matches. The germline CDR1 and CDR2 sequences are MNHEY and SMNVEV (reference sequence). The CDR3 protein is CASSLLGLAGANTQYF. In nucleotides, the CDR3 is TGTGCCAGCAGTCTATTGGGACTAGCGGGAGCGAATACGCAGTATTTT.

The V gene is TRBV7-3, the J gene TRBJ2-5; TRBD2 agrees at 9 bases. V was pared by 1 base and J by 7 bases, with 7 bases of the junction left unmatched. Germline V gene data show CDR1 as SGHTA and CDR2 as FQGTGA. The CDR3 length is 15 residues. CDR3 bases: TGTGCCAGCAGCTTAATTGCGGGAGGGCCTGGGACCCAGTACTTC. It encodes CASSLIAGGPGTQYF. The entire variable domain, with the rest obtained from reference TRBV7-3 and TRBJ2-5, is as follows: GAGVSQTPSNKVTEKGKYVELRCDPISGHTALYWYRQSLGQGPEFLIYFQGTGAADDSGLPNDRFFAVRPEGSVSTLKIQRTERGDSAVYLCASSLIAGGPGTQYFGPGTRLLVL.

This clonotype has a count of ten or more. J is TRBJ2-5 and V is TRBV27, with TRBD1 matching 8 bases. This CDR3 region has 14 residues. Germline V CDR1 and CDR2: MNHEY, SMNVEV (reference sequence). Unmatched junction bases numbered 10, after V lost 6 bases and J lost 7 bases. The CDR3 loop reads CASSPDRALGTQYF. CDR3 DNA sequence: TGTGCCAGCAGCCCGGACAGGGCCCTTGGGACCCAGTACTTC.

The chain carries TRBV7-3 and TRBJ2-2; TRBD1 aligns across 9 bases. Germline values: CDR1 SGHTA, CDR2 FQGTGA. The CDR3 runs to 17 residues. The V gene end was trimmed by 4 bases and the J gene end by 4 bases; junction bases not matched to a gene: 10. CDR3 DNA: TGTGCCAGCAGCTCTCATACAGGGGGCGGGAGCACCGGGGAGCTGTTTTTT. Its protein product is CASSSHTGGGSTGELFF.

The rearrangement uses TRBV6-2 or TRBV6-3 and TRBJ2-7; no reliable D call. V was cut by 0 bases and J by 2 bases, with 11 bases left in between. The CDR3 totals 15 residues. Germline assignment: CDR1 MNHEY and CDR2 SVGEGT. CDR3: CASSYSNPYTYEQYV. The CDR3 bases are TGTGCCAGCAGTTACTCGAATCCATATACCTACGAGCAGTACGTC.

The chain combines TRBV4-3 with TRBJ2-7; no clear D gene. The CDR3 sequence is 15 residues long. The germline gives CDR1 LGHNA, CDR2 YSLEER. Trimming pared 0 bases from V and 2 bases from J, leaving 11 bases between. The CDR3 sequence: CASSQDKWPTYEQYF. CDR3 coding DNA: TGCGCCAGCAGCCAAGACAAGTGGCCAACCTACGAGCAGTACTTC.

This clonotype turned up a few times. This sequence joins TRBV2 and TRBJ2-1; D unresolved. The length of the CDR3 is 15 residues. V was pared by 6 bases and J by 0 bases, with 12 bases between. Germline CDR1 is SNHLY and CDR2 is FYNNEI. DNA of the CDR3: TGTGCCAGCAGACCCACTATCAGCTCCTACAATGAGCAGTTCTTC. Translating it yields CASRPTISSYNEQFF. The full variable domain, rest sourced from reference TRBV2 and TRBJ2-1, is EPEVTQTPSHQVTQMGQEVILRCVPISNHLYFYWYRQILGQKVEFLVSFYNNEISEKSEIFDDQFSVERPDGSNFTLKIRSTKLEDSAMYFCASRPTISSYNEQFFGPGTRLTVL.

This clonotype was observed a few times. This rearrangement joins TRBV6-5 to TRBJ2-1; D is tentatively TRBD1 or TRBD2 (5 bases each). Germline CDR1 and CDR2: MNHEY and SVGAGI. The CDR3 loop spans 15 amino acids. V lost 5 bases to trimming and J lost 4 bases, with 15 bases between them. In DNA form, the CDR3 reads TGTGCCAGCAGTCATGGGACCCCGTTTTACAATGAGCAGTTCTTC. It specifies CASSHGTPFYNEQFF.

This clonotype came up a few times. The chain combines TRBV20-1 with TRBJ2-2, with a weak D call TRBD1 (5 bases). The V gene's germline CDR1 is DFQATT and CDR2 SNEGSKA (reference sequence). V was trimmed by 2 bases and J by 4 bases, leaving 11 bases between them. The CDR3 loop spans 14 amino acids. The CDR3 DNA reads as TGCAGTGCTAGAAGGCAGGGTGCCACCGGGGAGCTGTTTTTT. This encodes CSARRQGATGELFF.

The V gene is TRBV7-4, the J gene TRBJ2-5; weak D call: TRBD2 (5 bases). The length of the CDR3 is 13 residues. The ends were cut back, 2 bases at V and 5 bases at J, with 9 bases in the middle. CDR1 SGHVT and CDR2 SQSDAQ come from the germline V gene. The CDR3 protein is CASSLHEGETQYF. Written as DNA, the CDR3 is TGTGCCAGCAGCTTACACGAGGGTGAGACCCAGTACTTC.

This clonotype showed up many times. This chain uses TRBV7-2 with TRBJ2-7; the match to TRBD1 covers 7 bases. Per germline, CDR1 SGHTA and CDR2 FQGNSA. CDR3 length equals 15 residues. V trimming: 5 bases; J trimming: 5 bases; junction bases outside the gene matches: 12. CDR3 amino acids: CASSPTPGTENEQYF. Here the CDR3 DNA reads TGTGCCAGCAGCCCAACCCCCGGGACAGAAAACGAGCAGTACTTC.

As regards this clonotype: A much larger clone is a single base away; this may be a read error. The gene calls are TRBV6-1 and TRBJ2-1; D may match TRBD1 or TRBD2 (5 bases each). CDR1 is MNHNS, CDR2 SASEGT, per germline. This CDR3 comprises 14 residues. The CDR3 nucleotides are TGTGCCGGCAGTGACACCGTTGGGACCAATGAGCAGTTCTTC. It translates to CAGSDTVGTNEQFF.